This entry is about one T cell receptor (beta chain). The sample belongs to a study of patients and donors after allogeneic stem cell transplantation. From the RT-PCR reads, TCRdb called clonotypes with MiXCR, one entry per CDR3 protein. This sample has over 350,000 distinct CDR3 sequences; about a sixth occur once, and the top ten carry roughly 7%. The CDR3 extends over 13 amino acids. The germline V and J ends were trimmed by 4 bases and 10 bases, with 14 bases remaining between them. CDR1 MGHRA and CDR2 YSYEKL come from the germline V gene. Source material: blood, either unsorted or a sorted T cell fraction (not recorded which). This clonotype was obtained from a human donor who was either an allogeneic HSCT recipient or a stem cell or donor lymphocyte infusion donor (not recorded which). It is not recorded whose cells these are; they may come from a transplant donor. This chain links TRBV4-1 with TRBJ1-5; no firm D call. CDR3 DNA sequence: TGCGCCAGCAGCCCCCTCGAGTTTGATCCCCAGCATTTT. Translating gives CASSPLEFDPQHF.